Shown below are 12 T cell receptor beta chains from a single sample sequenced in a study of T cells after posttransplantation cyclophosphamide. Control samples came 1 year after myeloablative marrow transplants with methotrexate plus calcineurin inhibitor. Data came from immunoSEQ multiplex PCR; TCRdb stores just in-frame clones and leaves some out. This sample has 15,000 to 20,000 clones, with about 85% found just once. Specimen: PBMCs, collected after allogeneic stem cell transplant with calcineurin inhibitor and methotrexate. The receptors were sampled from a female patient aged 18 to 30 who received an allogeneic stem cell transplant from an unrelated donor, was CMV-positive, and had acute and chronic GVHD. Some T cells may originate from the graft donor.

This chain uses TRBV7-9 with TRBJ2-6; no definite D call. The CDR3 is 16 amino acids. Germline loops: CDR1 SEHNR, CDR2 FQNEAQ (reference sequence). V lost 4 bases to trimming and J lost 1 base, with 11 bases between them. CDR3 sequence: CASSSNFKSGANVLTF. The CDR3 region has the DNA TGTGCCAGCAGCTCCAACTTTAAGTCTGGGGCCAACGTCCTGACTTTC.

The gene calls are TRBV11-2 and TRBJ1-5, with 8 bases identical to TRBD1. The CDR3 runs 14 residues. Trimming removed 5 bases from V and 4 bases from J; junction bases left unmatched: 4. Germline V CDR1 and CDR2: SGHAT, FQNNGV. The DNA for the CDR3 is TGTGCCAGCAGCCTAGGACAGGGAAATCAGCCCCAGCATTTT. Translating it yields CASSLGQGNQPQHF.

DNA of the CDR3: TGCGCCAGCAGCCAAGAAGCACAGGGGGCGCGTACCGGGGAGCTGTTTTTT. This gives the protein CASSQEAQGARTGELFF. V usage is TRBV4-1 and J usage is TRBJ2-2, with TRBD1 identical over 9 bases. Germline CDR1 reads MGHRA; CDR2 reads YSYEKL. The V and J ends lost 0 bases and 5 bases, in that order; junction bases with no gene match: 7. CDR3 length: 17 residues.

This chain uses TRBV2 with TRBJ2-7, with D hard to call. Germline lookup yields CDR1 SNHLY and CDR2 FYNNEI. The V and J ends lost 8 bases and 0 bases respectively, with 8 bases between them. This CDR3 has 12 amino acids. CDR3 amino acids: CASLGSSYEQYF. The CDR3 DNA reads TGTGCCAGCCTCGGTAGCTCCTACGAGCAGTACTTC.

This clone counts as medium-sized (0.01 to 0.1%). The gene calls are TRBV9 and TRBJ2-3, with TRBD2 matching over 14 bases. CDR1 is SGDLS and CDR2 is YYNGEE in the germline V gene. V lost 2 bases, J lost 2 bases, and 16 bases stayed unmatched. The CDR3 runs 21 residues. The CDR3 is CASSVDPGLAGVTRATDTQYF. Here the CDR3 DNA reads TGTGCCAGCAGCGTGGACCCGGGACTAGCGGGAGTAACAAGGGCCACAGATACGCAGTATTTT.

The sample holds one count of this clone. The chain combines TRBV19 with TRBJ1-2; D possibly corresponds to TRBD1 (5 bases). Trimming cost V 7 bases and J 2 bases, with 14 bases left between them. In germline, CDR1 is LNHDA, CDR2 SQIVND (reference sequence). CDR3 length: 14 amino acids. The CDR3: CASTSGGGNYGYTF. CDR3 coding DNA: TGTGCCAGTACTTCCGGGGGGGGAAACTATGGCTACACCTTC.

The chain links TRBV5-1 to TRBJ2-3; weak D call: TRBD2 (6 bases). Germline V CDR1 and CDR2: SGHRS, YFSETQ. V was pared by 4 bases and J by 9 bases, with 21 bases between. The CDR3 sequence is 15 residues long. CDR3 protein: CASSPKRAIDLTQYF. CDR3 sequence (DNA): TGCGCCAGCAGCCCCAAGCGGGCGATCGACCTAACGCAGTATTTT. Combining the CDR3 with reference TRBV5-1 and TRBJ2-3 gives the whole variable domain KAGVTQTPRYLIKTRGQQVTLSCSPISGHRSVSWYQQTPGQGLQFLFEYFSETQRNKGNFPGRFSGRQFSNSRSEMNVSTLELGDSALYLCASSPKRAIDLTQYFGPGTRLTVL.

In nucleotides, the CDR3 is TGTGCCAGCAGTGTGCGGGAGGGCCGGGATACGCAGTATTTT. Translated, it gives CASSVREGRDTQYF. The chain joins TRBV2 to TRBJ2-3; 9 nucleotides match TRBD2. The J segment lost 6 bases and the V segment lost 4 bases, leaving 5 bases of the junction unmatched. Germline loops: CDR1 SNHLY, CDR2 FYNNEI. CDR3 length: 14 amino acids.

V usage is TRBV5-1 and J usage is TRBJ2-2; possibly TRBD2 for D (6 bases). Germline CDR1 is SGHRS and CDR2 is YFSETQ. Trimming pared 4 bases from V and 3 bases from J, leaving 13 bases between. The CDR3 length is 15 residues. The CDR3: CASSLGTLDTGELFF. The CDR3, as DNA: TGCGCCAGCAGCCTAGGGACTCTAGACACCGGGGAGCTGTTTTTT.

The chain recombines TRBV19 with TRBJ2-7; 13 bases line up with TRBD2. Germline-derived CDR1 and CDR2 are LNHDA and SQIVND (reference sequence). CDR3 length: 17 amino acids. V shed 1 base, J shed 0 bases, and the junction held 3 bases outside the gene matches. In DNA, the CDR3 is TGTGCCAGTAGTATAGGGACTAGCGGGAGCCTCTCCTACGAGCAGTACTTC. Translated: CASSIGTSGSLSYEQYF.

The CDR3 loop is CASTNAGEQFF. The DNA for the CDR3 is TGTGCCAGCACTAACGCGGGAGAGCAGTTCTTC. The chain employs TRBV28 and TRBJ2-1, with D perhaps matching TRBD2 (6 bases). The CDR3 has 11 residues. The V gene's germline CDR1 is MDHEN and CDR2 SYDVKM. The V end was cut by 7 bases, the J end by 10 bases, with 11 bases between. The full variable domain, with the rest looked up from reference TRBV28 and TRBJ2-1, is DVKVTQSSRYLVKRTGEKVFLECVQDMDHENMFWYRQDPGLGLRLIYFSYDVKMKEKGDIPEGYSVSREKKERFSLILESASTNQTSMYLCASTNAGEQFFGPGTRLTVL.

In DNA form, the CDR3 reads TGCGCCAGCAGCTTGGGGACAGCCAGCTCCTACGAGCAGTACTTC. Amino acids: CASSLGTASSYEQYF. V is TRBV5-1 and J is TRBJ2-7; a weak D match, TRBD1 (6 bases). Trimming pared 0 bases from V and 0 bases from J, leaving 10 bases between. Germline values: CDR1 SGHRS, CDR2 YFSETQ. The CDR3 is made up of 15 amino acids.